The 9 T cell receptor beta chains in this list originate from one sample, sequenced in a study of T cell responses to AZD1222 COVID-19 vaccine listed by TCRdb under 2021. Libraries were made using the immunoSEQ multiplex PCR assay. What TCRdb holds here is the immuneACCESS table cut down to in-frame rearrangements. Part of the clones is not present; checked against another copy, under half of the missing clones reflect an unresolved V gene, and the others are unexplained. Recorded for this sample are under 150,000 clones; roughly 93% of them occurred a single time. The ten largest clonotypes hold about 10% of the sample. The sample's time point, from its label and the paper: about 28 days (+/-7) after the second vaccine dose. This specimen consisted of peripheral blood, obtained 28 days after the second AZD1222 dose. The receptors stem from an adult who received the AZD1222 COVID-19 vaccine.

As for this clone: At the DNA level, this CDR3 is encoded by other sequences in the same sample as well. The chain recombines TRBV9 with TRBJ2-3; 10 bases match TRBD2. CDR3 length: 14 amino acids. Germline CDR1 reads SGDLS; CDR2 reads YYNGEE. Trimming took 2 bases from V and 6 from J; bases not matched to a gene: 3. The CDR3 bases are TGTGCCAGCAGCGTCGAACTAGCGGGGGATACGCAGTATTTT. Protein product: CASSVELAGDTQYF.

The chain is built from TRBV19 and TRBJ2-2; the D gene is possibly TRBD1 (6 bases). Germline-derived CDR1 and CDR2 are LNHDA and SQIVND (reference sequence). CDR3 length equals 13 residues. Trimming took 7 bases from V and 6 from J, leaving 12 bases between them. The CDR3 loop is CASNTQGAGELFF. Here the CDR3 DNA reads TGTGCCAGTAACACACAGGGCGCCGGGGAGCTGTTTTTT.

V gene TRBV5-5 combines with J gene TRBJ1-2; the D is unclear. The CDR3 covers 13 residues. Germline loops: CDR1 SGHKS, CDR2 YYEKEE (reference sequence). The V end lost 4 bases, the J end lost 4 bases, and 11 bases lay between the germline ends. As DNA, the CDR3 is TGTGCCAGCAGCGGAAGGCTGAGCTATGGCTACACCTTC. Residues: CASSGRLSYGYTF. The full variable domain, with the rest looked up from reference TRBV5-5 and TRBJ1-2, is DAGVTQSPTHLIKTRGQQVTLRCSPISGHKSVSWYQQVLGQGPQFIFQYYEKEERGRGNFPDRFSARQFPNYSSELNVNALLLGDSALYLCASSGRLSYGYTFGSGTRLTVV.

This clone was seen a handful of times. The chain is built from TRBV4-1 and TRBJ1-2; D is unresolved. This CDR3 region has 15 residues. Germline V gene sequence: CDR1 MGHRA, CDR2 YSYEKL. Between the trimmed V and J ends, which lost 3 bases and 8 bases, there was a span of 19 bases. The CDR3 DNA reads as TGCGCCAGCAGCCACCGGAGGCAGGACGGGCAAGGCTACACCTTC. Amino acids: CASSHRRQDGQGYTF.

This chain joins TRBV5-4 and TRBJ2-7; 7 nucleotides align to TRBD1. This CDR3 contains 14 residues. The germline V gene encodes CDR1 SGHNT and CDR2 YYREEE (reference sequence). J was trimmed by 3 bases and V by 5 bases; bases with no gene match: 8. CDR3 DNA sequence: TGTGCCAGCAGGCCGACAGGGTGGAGCTACGAGCAGTACTTC. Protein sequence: CASRPTGWSYEQYF.

CDR3: CASSSRSPYSGYTF. The CDR3 nucleotides read TGTGCCAGCAGCTCCAGGAGCCCGTACTCTGGCTACACCTTC. The chain is built from TRBV7-2 and TRBJ1-2; D gene ambiguous. Germline V gene sequence: CDR1 SGHTA, CDR2 FQGNSA. Trimming cost V 4 bases and J 7 bases, with 16 bases left between them. This CDR3 comprises 14 residues.

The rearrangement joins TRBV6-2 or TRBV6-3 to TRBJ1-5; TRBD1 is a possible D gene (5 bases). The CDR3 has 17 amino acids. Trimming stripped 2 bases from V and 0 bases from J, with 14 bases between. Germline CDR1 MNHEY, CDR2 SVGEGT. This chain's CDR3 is CASSYQEGYLSNQPQHF. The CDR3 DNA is TGTGCCAGCAGTTACCAGGAGGGGTACCTTAGCAATCAGCCCCAGCATTTT.

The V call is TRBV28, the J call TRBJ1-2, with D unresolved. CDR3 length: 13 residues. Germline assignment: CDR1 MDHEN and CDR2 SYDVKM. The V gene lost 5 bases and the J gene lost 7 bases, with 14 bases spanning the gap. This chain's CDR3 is CASSIPAVGGYTF. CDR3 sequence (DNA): TGTGCCAGCAGTATCCCGGCGGTGGGTGGCTACACCTTC.

The CDR3 loop is CASSINQRYGYTF. DNA for the CDR3: TGTGCCAGCAGCATCAATCAGAGATATGGCTACACCTTC. J is TRBJ1-2 and V is TRBV7-2; D gene ambiguous. Germline V gene data show CDR1 as SGHTA and CDR2 as FQGNSA. This CDR3 has 13 residues. Trimming stripped 5 bases from V and 5 bases from J, with 12 bases between.